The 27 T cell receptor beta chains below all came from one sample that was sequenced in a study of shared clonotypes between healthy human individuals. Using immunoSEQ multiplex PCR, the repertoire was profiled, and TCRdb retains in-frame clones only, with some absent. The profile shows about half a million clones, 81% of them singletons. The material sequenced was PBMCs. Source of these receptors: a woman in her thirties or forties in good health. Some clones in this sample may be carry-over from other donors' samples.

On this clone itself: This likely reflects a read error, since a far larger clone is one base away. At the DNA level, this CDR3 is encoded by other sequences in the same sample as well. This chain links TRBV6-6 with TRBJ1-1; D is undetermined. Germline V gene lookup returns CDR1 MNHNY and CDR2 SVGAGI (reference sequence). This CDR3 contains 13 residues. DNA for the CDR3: TGTGCCAGCAGTTACTCTATCAGCACTGAAGCCTTCTTT. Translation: CASSYSISTEAFF.

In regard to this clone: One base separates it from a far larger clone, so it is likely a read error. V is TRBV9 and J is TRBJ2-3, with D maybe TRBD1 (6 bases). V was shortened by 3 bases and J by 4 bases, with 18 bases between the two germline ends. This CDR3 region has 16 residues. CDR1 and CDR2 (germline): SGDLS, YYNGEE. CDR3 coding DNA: TGTGCCAGCAGCGAGACCGGACAGAGCCACGCAGATACGCAGTATTTT. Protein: CASSETGQSHADTQYF.

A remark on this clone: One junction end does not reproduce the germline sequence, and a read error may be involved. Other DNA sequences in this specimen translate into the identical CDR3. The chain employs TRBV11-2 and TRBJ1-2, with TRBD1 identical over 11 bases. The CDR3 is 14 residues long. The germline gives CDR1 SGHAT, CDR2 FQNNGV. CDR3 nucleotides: TGTGCTAGCAGAAGCGGACAGGGGGCTTATGGCTACACCTTC. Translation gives CASRSGQGAYGYTF.

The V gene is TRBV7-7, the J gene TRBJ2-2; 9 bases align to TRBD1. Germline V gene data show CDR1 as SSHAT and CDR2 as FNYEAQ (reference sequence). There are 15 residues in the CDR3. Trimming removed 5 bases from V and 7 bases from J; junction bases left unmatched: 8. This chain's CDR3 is CASSRDRGIGGELFF. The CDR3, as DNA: TGTGCCAGCAGCCGAGACAGGGGGATTGGCGGGGAGCTGTTTTTT.

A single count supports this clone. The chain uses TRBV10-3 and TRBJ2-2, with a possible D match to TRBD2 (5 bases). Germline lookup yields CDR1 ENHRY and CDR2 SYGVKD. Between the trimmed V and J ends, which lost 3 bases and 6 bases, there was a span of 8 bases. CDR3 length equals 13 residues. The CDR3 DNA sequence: TGTGCCATCAGTGACCAAGCGGCCGGGGAGCTGTTTTTT. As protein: CAISDQAAGELFF.

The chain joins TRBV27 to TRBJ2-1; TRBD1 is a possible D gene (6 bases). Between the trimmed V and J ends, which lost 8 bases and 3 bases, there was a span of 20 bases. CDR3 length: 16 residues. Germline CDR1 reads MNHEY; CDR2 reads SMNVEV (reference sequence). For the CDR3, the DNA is TGTGCCAGCGCAATCAATACCGGGACAAACTACAATGAGCAGTTCTTC. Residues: CASAINTGTNYNEQFF.

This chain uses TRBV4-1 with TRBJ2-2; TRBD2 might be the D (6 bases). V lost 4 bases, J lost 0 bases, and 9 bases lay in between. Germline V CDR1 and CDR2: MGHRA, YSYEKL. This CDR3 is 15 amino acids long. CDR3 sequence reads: CASSLPSANTGELFF. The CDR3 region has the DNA TGCGCCAGCAGCCTTCCTAGCGCGAACACCGGGGAGCTGTTTTTT.

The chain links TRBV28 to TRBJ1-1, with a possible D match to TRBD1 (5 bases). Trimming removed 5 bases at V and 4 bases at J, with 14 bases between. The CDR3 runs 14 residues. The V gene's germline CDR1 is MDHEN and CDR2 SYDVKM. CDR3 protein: CASSTPYRRTEAFF. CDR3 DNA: TGTGCCAGCAGTACCCCCTACAGGCGCACTGAAGCTTTCTTT.

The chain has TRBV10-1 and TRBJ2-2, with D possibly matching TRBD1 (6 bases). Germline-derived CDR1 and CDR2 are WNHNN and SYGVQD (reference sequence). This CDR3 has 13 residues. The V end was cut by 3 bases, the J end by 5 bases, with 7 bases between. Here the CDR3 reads CASSERGTGELFF. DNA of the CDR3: TGCGCCAGCAGTGAAAGGGGGACCGGGGAGCTGTTTTTT.

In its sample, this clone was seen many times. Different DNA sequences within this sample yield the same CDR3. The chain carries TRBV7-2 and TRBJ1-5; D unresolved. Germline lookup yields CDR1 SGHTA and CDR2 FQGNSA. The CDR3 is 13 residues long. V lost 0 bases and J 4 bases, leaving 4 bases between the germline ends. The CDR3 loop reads CASSLARNQPQHF. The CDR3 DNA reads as TGTGCCAGCAGCTTAGCCCGAAATCAGCCCCAGCATTTT.

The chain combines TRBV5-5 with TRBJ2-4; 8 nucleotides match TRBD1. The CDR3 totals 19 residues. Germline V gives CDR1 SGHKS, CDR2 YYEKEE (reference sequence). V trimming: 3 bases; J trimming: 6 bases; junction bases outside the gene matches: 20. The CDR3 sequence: CASSSEGSGSQGARNIQYF. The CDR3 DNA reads TGTGCCAGCAGCTCCGAGGGGTCGGGCTCGCAGGGGGCAAGAAACATTCAGTACTTC.

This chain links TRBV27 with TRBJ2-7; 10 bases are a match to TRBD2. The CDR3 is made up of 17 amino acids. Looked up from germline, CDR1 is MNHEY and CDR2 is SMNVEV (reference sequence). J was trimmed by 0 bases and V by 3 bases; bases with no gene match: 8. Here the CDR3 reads CASSFGLAGASSYEQYF. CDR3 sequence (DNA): TGTGCCAGCAGTTTCGGTCTAGCGGGAGCAAGCTCCTACGAGCAGTACTTC.

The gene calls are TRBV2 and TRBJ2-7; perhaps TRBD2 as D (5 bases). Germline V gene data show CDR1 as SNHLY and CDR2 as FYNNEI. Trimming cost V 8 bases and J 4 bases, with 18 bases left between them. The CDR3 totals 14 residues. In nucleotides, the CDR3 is TGTGCCAGCGAACCCCTAGCCGCCAGGTACGAGCAGTACTTC. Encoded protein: CASEPLAARYEQYF.

CDR3 residues: CASSEWVDSIYEQYF. CDR3 in DNA: TGTGCCAGCAGTGAATGGGTGGATTCCATCTACGAGCAGTACTTC. The chain has TRBV6-1 and TRBJ2-7, with D unresolved. Trimming shortened V by 2 bases and J by 3 bases, and 14 bases separated the two germline ends. Germline V gene lookup returns CDR1 MNHNS and CDR2 SASEGT. This CDR3 contains 15 residues.

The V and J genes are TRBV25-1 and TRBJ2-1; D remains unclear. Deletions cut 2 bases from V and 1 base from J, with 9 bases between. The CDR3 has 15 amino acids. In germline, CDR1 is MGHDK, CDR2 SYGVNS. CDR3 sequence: CASSERDGSYNEQFF. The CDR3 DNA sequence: TGTGCCAGCAGTGAACGAGACGGTTCCTACAATGAGCAGTTCTTC.

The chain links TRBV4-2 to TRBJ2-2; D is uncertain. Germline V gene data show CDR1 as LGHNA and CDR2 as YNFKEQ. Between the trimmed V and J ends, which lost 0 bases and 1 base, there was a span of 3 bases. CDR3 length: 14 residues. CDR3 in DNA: TGTGCCAGCAGCCAAGACAGGAACACCGGGGAGCTGTTTTTT. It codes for CASSQDRNTGELFF.

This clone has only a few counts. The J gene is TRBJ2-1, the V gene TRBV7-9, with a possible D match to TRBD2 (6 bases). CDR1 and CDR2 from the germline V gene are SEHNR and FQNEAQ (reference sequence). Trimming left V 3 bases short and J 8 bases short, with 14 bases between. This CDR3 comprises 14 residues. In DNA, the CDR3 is TGTGCCAGCAGCTTCCCCGGGAGACCCGATGAGCAGTTCTTC. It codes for CASSFPGRPDEQFF.

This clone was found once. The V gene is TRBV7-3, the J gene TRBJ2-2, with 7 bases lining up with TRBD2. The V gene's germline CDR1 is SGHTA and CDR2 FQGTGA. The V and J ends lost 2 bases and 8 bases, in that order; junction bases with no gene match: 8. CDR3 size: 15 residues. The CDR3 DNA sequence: TGTGCCAGCAGCTTATCACGGACTAGTGGAGGGGAGCTGTTTTTT. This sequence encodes CASSLSRTSGGELFF.

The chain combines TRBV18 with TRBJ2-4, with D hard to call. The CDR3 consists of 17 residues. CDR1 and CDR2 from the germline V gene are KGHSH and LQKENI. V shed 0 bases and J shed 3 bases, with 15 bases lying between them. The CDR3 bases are TGTGCCAGCTCACCACCCCCCCTCAACGGGTTCAAAAACATTCAGTACTTC. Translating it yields CASSPPPLNGFKNIQYF.

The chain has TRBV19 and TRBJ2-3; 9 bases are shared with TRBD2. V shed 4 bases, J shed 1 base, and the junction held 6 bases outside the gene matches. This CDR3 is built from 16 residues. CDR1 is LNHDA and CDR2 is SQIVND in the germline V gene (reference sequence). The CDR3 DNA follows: TGTGCCAGTAGTAGCGGACTAGCGCCTCGCACAGATACGCAGTATTTT. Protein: CASSSGLAPRTDTQYF.

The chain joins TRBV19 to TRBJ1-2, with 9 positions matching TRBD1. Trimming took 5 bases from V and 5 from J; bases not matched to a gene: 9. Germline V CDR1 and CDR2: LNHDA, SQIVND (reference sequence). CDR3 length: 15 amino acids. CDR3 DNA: TGTGCCAGTAGTCCCCGCGTAGGGACAGGGTATGGCTACACCTTC. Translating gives CASSPRVGTGYGYTF. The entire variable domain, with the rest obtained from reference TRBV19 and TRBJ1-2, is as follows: DGGITQSPKYLFRKEGQNVTLSCEQNLNHDAMYWYRQDPGQGLRLIYYSQIVNDFQKGDIAEGYSVSREKKESFPLTVTSAQKNPTAFYLCASSPRVGTGYGYTFGSGTRLTVV.

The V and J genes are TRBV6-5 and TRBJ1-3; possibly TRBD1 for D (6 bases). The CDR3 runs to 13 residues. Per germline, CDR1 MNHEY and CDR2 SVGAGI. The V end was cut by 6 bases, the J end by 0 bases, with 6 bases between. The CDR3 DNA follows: TGTGCCAGCAGGGACAGCTCTGGAAACACCATATATTTT. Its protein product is CASRDSSGNTIYF.

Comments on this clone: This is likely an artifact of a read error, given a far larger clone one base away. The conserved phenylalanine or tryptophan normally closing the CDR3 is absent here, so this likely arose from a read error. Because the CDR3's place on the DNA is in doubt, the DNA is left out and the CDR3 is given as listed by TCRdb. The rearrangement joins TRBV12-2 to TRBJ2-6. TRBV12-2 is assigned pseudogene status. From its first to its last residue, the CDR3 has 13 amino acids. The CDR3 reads CASGHPGANVLTS.

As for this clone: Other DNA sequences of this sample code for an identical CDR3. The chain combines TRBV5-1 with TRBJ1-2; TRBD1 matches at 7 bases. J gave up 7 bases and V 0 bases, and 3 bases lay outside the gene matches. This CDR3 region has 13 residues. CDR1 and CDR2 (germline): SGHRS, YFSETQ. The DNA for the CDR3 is TGCGCCAGCAGCTTGGGACAGGGTCGTGGCTACACCTTC. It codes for CASSLGQGRGYTF.

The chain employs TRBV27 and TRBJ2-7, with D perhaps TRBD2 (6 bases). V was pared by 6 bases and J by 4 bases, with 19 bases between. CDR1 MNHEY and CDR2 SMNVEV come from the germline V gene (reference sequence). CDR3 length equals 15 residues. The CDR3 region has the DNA TGTGCCAGCAGCCCTGCGGGACCGGACTTGTACGAGCAGTACTTC. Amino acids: CASSPAGPDLYEQYF.

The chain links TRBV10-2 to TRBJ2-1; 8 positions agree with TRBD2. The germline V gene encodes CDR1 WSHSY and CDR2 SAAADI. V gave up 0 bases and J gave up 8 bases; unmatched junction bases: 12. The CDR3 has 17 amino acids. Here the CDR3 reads CASSESTGAGVVHEQFF. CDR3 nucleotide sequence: TGCGCCAGCAGTGAGTCGACTGGAGCGGGAGTTGTGCATGAGCAGTTCTTC.

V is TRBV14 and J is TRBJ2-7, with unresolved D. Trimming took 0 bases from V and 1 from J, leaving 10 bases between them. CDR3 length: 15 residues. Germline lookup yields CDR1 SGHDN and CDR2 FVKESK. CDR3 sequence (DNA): TGTGCCAGCAGCCAAGATCTGGGTTCATCCTACGAGCAGTACTTC. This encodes CASSQDLGSSYEQYF.